The 14 T cell receptor beta chains reported below all come from one sample, sequenced in a study of graft-versus-host responses after intestinal transplantation. Repertoires were generated with immunoSEQ multiplex PCR, while TCRdb's copy carries only in-frame clones and drops some. The sample contains some 87,000 clones, 92% of which appear only once. Their recognized antigens are unknown. Sample: unstimulated CD4+ T cells sorted from spleen or lymph node cells, taken before intestinal transplant. Receptors originate from a human donor who received an intestinal transplant.

The rearrangement links TRBV28 to TRBJ2-1; possible D gene TRBD2, 5 bases. V shed 6 bases and J shed 7 bases, with 19 bases lying between them. The germline V gene encodes CDR1 MDHEN and CDR2 SYDVKM. The CDR3 has 15 amino acids. CDR3 sequence: CASRLPAGTGNEQFF. The CDR3 DNA is TGTGCCAGCAGACTCCCTGCGGGCACCGGTAATGAGCAGTTCTTC.

There are a few counts of this clone. This chain connects TRBV27 to TRBJ1-4; D ambiguous. Per germline, CDR1 MNHEY and CDR2 SMNVEV (reference sequence). The CDR3 consists of 15 residues. V was pared by 1 base and J by 4 bases, with 10 bases between. CDR3 region: CASSLFSQVNEKLFF. As DNA, the CDR3 is TGTGCCAGCAGTTTATTTTCGCAGGTTAATGAAAAACTGTTTTTT.

The chain links TRBV25-1 to TRBJ2-5; possible D gene TRBD1, 6 bases. Trimming left V 3 bases short and J 4 bases short, with 15 bases between. Germline values: CDR1 MGHDK, CDR2 SYGVNS. CDR3 length equals 15 residues. The CDR3 DNA reads as TGTGCCAGCAGTGAGTTCAGGGGCCCCCGAGAGACCCAGTACTTC. It translates to CASSEFRGPRETQYF.

On this clone itself: Other DNA sequences in the same sample also yield this CDR3. The gene calls are TRBV20-1 and TRBJ1-1; D remains unclear. CDR3 length: 11 amino acids. Trimming removed 3 bases from V and 2 bases from J, with 4 bases in between. Germline V gives CDR1 DFQATT, CDR2 SNEGSKA (reference sequence). CDR3 in DNA: TGCAGTGCTAGCAGCAACACTGAAGCTTTCTTT. Translated, it gives CSASSNTEAFF.

The rearrangement links TRBV6-5 to TRBJ2-7, with 8 positions matching TRBD2. This CDR3 is built from 15 residues. With V trimmed by 6 bases and J by 0 bases, 7 bases remained unmatched. CDR1 and CDR2 (germline): MNHEY, SVGAGI. The DNA of the CDR3 is TGTGCCAGCAGGCGCCAGCGGGAGAGCTCCTACGAGCAGTACTTC. Translation gives CASRRQRESSYEQYF.

This rearrangement joins TRBV30 to TRBJ1-6, with 8 bases aligning to TRBD1. This CDR3 contains 13 residues. The J segment lost 7 bases and the V segment lost 2 bases, leaving 1 base of the junction unmatched. Germline V CDR1 and CDR2: GTSNPN, SVGIG (reference sequence). Written as DNA, the CDR3 is TGTGCCTGGAGTAGACAGGGGAATTCACCCCTCCACTTT. Encoded protein: CAWSRQGNSPLHF.

As for this clone: The junction does not match germline at one end; this may be a read error. This chain uses TRBV4-1 with TRBJ2-1; D gene ambiguous. This CDR3 contains 16 residues. Looked up from germline, CDR1 is MGHRA and CDR2 is YSYEKL. The CDR3 spells CASSQYGFSSCNEQFF. CDR3 DNA sequence: TGCGCCAGCAGCCAATATGGCTTCAGCTCCTGCAATGAGCAGTTCTTC.

The chain combines TRBV7-3 with TRBJ1-1; D gene ambiguous. The V gene lost 5 bases and the J gene lost 4 bases, with 17 bases spanning the gap. The CDR3 spans 15 residues. From germline, CDR1 is SGHTA and CDR2 FQGTGA. DNA for the CDR3: TGTGCCAGCAGCAGACTTCCGGTCGCGGGCACTGAAGCTTTCTTT. This codes for CASSRLPVAGTEAFF. The variable domain in full, completed from reference TRBV7-3 and TRBJ1-1, reads GAGVSQTPSNKVTEKGKYVELRCDPISGHTALYWYRQSLGQGPEFLIYFQGTGAADDSGLPNDRFFAVRPEGSVSTLKIQRTERGDSAVYLCASSRLPVAGTEAFFGQGTRLTVV.

The chain carries TRBV15 and TRBJ2-7, with 11 bases lining up with TRBD2. The CDR3 runs to 15 residues. The germline V gene encodes CDR1 LNHNV and CDR2 YYDKDF (reference sequence). Trimming took 0 bases from V and 6 from J; bases not matched to a gene: 4. The CDR3 protein is CATSREIAGGTEQYF. The CDR3 DNA is TGTGCCACCAGCAGAGAGATAGCGGGAGGGACCGAGCAGTACTTC.

This sequence joins TRBV30 and TRBJ2-7; 12 bases line up with TRBD2. The V gene's germline CDR1 is GTSNPN and CDR2 SVGIG (reference sequence). J gave up 6 bases and V 6 bases, and 9 bases lay outside the gene matches. This CDR3 contains 14 residues. Here the CDR3 reads CACWEGLAGTEQYF. In DNA, the CDR3 is TGTGCCTGTTGGGAAGGACTAGCGGGGACCGAGCAGTACTTC.

The rearrangement links TRBV10-3 to TRBJ2-5; D unclear. The CDR3 spans 14 residues. The V end lost 7 bases, the J end lost 0 bases, and 12 bases lay between the germline ends. In germline, CDR1 is ENHRY, CDR2 SYGVKD. The CDR3 nucleotides read TGTGCCATCAAGGGCCGAGACTACCAAGAGACCCAGTACTTC. It encodes CAIKGRDYQETQYF.

The rearrangement links TRBV5-1 to TRBJ2-7, with D tentatively TRBD1 or TRBD2 (5 bases each). The germline CDR1 and CDR2 sequences are SGHRS and YFSETQ. V lost 0 bases, J lost 2 bases, and 9 bases lay in between. The length of the CDR3 is 14 residues. The CDR3 region has the DNA TGCGCCAGCAGCTTGGGAGGGGCGGCCTACGAGCAGTACTTC. This gives the protein CASSLGGAAYEQYF.

The genes are TRBV29-1 and TRBJ2-1, with 7 bases lining up with TRBD2. V lost 3 bases to trimming and J lost 7 bases; unmatched junction nucleotides: 12. This CDR3 comprises 15 residues. Germline-derived CDR1 and CDR2 are SQVTM and ANQGSEA. The CDR3: CSVDSSAGVGNEQFF. The CDR3, as DNA: TGCAGCGTTGATAGTAGCGCGGGAGTGGGGAATGAGCAGTTCTTC.

The rearrangement joins TRBV27 to TRBJ1-6; D is unclear. Trimming stripped 3 bases from V and 7 bases from J, with 10 bases between. This CDR3 comprises 14 residues. Germline V gives CDR1 MNHEY, CDR2 SMNVEV (reference sequence). The CDR3 DNA sequence: TGTGCCAGCAGTTTCGGAGGGTTCAATTCACCCCTCCACTTT. Amino acids: CASSFGGFNSPLHF.